A single T cell receptor (beta chain) is shown here with its context. The sample comes from a study of Graves' ophthalmopathy and Graves' hyperthyroidism. Amplification of TCR beta CDR3 regions used RNA transcripts. Amplification began with first-round RT-PCR using HTBI primers, then second-round multiplex PCR was performed. TCRdb reprocessed the multiplex PCR reads via MiXCR and lists one record per CDR3 protein. The sample carries over a million distinct CDR3 sequences, less than 45% recorded once. V was clipped by 4 bases and J by 11 bases; unmatched bases: 12. The CDR3 covers 15 residues. Germline CDR1 SEHNR, CDR2 FQNEAQ (reference sequence).

This clonotype was sampled from an adult man with Graves' hyperthyroidism. The chain has TRBV7-9 and TRBJ1-5; 9 bases are shared with TRBD1. Sequenced sample: peripheral blood or thyroid tissue (not recorded which). The CDR3 sequence is CASSSLDRGQETQHF. The CDR3 coding sequence is TGTGCCAGCAGCTCGCTGGACAGGGGCCAGGAGACCCAGCATTTT.